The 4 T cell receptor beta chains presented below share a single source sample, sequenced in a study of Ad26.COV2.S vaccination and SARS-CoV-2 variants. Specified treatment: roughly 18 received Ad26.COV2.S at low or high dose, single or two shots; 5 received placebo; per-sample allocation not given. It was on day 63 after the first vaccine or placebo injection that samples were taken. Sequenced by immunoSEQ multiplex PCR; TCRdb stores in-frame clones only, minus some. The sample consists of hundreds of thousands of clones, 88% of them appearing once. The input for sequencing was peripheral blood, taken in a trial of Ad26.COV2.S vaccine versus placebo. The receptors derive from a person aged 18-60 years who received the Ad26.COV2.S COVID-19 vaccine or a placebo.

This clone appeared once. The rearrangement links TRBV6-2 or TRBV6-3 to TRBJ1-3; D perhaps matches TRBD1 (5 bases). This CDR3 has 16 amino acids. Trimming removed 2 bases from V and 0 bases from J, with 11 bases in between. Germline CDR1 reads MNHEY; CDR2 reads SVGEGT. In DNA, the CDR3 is TGTGCCAGCAGTTACCCCCGGGGGACCTCTGGAAACACCATATATTTT. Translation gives CASSYPRGTSGNTIYF.

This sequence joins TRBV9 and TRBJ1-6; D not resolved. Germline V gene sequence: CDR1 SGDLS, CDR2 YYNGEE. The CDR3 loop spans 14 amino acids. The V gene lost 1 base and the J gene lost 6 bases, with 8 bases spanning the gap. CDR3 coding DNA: TGTGCCAGCAGCGTAAGGAGGACTAATTCACCCCTCCACTTT. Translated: CASSVRRTNSPLHF. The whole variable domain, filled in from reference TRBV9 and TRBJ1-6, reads DSGVTQTPKHLITATGQRVTLRCSPRSGDLSVYWYQQSLDQGLQFLIQYYNGEERAKGNILERFSAQQFPDLHSELNLSSLELGDSALYFCASSVRRTNSPLHFGNGTRLTVT.

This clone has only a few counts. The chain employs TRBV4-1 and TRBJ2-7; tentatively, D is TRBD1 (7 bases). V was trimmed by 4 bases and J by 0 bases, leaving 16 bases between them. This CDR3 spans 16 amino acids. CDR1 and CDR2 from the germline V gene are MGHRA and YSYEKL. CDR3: CASSRRGGGDSYEQYF. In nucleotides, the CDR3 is TGCGCCAGCAGCCGCCGAGGAGGGGGCGACTCCTACGAGCAGTACTTC.

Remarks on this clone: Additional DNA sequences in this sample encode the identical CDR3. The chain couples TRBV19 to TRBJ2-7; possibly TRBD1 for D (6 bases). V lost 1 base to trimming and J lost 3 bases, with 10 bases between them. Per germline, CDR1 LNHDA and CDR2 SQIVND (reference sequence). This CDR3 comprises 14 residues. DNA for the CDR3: TGTGCCAGTAGTATAGGGACAGAGGTCTACGAGCAGTACTTC. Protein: CASSIGTEVYEQYF.